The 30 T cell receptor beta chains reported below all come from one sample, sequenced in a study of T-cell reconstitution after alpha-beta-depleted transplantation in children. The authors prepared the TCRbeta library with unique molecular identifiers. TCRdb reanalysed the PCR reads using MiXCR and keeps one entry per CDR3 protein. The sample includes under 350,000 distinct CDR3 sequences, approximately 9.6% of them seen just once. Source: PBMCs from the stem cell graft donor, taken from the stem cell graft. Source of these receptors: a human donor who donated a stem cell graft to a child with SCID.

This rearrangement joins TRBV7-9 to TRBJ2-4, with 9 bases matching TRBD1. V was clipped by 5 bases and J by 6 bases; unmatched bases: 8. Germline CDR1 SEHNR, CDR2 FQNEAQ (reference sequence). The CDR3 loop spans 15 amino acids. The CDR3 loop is CASSQTGTGINIQYF. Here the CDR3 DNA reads TGTGCCAGCAGCCAGACCGGGACAGGGATAAACATTCAGTACTTC.

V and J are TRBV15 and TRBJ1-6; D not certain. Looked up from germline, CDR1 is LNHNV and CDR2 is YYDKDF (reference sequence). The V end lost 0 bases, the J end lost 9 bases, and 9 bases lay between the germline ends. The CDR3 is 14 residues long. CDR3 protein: CATSRDLEVSPLHF. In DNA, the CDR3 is TGTGCCACCAGCAGAGATTTAGAGGTTTCACCCCTCCACTTT.

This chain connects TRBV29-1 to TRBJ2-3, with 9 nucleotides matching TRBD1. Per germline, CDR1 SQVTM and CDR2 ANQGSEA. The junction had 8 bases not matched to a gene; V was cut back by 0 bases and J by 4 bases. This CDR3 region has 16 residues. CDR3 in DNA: TGCAGCGTTGAAGATCCGTCACGACAGGGGGCAGATACGCAGTATTTT. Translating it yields CSVEDPSRQGADTQYF.

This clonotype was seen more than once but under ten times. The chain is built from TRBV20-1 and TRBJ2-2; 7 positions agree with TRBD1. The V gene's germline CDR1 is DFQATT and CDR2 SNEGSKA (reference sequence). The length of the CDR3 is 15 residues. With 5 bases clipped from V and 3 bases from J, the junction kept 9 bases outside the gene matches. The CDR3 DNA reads TGCAGTGCTCCAAAACAGGGGACGGACACCGGGGAGCTGTTTTTT. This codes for CSAPKQGTDTGELFF.

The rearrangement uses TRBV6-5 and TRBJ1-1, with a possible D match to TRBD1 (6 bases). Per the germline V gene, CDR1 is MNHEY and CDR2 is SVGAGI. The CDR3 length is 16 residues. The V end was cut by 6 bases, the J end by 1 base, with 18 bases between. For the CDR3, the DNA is TGTGCCAGCAGCTTAACTACCGGGACAAGGAACACTGAAGCTTTCTTT. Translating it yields CASSLTTGTRNTEAFF.

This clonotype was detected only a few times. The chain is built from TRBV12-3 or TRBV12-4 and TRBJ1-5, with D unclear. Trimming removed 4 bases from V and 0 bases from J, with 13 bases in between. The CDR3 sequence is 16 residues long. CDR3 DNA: TGTGCCAGCAGTTGGAGGGAGCCCTATAGCAATCAGCCCCAGCATTTT. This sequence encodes CASSWREPYSNQPQHF.

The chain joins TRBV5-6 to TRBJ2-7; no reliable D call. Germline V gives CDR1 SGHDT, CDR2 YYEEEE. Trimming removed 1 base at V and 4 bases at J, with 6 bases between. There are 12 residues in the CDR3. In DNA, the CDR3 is TGTGCCAGCAGCTTGATGCGTTACGAGCAGTACTTC. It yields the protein CASSLMRYEQYF.

The CDR3 DNA follows: TGCGCCAGCAGCCGGACAGGGACCTATGAAAAACTGTTTTTT. It yields the protein CASSRTGTYEKLFF. The chain is built from TRBV5-1 and TRBJ1-4; 8 nucleotides match TRBD1. V shed 4 bases and J 6 bases; nucleotides not matched to a gene: 5. The CDR3 runs 14 residues. Germline V gene sequence: CDR1 SGHRS, CDR2 YFSETQ.

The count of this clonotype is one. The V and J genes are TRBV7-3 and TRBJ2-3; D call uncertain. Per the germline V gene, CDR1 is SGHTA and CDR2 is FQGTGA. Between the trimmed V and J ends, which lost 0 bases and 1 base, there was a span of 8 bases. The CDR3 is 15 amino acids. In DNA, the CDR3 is TGTGCCAGCAGCTTAACACCCCTCGGCACAGATACGCAGTATTTT. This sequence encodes CASSLTPLGTDTQYF. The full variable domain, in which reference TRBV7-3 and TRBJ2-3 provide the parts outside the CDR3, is GAGVSQTPSNKVTEKGKYVELRCDPISGHTALYWYRQSLGQGPEFLIYFQGTGAADDSGLPNDRFFAVRPEGSVSTLKIQRTERGDSAVYLCASSLTPLGTDTQYFGPGTRLTVL.

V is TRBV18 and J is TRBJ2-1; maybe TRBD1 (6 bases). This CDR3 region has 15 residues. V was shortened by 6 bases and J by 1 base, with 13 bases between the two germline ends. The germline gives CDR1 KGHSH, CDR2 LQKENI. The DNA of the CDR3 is TGTGCCAGCTCGTACAGGGTTGGGTCCTACAATGAGCAGTTCTTC. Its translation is CASSYRVGSYNEQFF.

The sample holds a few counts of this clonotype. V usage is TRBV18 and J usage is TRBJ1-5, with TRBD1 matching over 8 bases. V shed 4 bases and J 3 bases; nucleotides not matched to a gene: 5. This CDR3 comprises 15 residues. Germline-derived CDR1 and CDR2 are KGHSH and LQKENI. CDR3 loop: CASSLGQGDNQPQHF. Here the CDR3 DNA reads TGTGCCAGCTCACTAGGACAGGGAGACAATCAGCCCCAGCATTTT.

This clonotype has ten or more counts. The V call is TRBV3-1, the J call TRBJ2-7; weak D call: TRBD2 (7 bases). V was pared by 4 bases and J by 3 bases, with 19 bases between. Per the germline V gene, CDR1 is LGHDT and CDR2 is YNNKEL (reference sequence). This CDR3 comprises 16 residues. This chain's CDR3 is CASSPRGGALIYEQYF. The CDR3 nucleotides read TGTGCCAGCAGCCCAAGAGGGGGGGCTTTAATCTACGAGCAGTACTTC.

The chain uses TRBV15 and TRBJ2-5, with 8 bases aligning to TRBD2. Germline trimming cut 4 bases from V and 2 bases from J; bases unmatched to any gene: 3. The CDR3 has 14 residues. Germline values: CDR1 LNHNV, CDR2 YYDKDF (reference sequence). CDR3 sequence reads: CATSTGTSQETQYF. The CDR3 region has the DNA TGTGCCACCAGCACGGGGACTAGTCAAGAGACCCAGTACTTC.

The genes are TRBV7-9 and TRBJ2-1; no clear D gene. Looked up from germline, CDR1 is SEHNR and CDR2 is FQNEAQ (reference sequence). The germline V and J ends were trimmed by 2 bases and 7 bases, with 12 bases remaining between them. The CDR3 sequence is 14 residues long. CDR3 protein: CASSLSEHSNEQFF. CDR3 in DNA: TGTGCCAGCAGCTTAAGTGAACACTCGAATGAGCAGTTCTTC.

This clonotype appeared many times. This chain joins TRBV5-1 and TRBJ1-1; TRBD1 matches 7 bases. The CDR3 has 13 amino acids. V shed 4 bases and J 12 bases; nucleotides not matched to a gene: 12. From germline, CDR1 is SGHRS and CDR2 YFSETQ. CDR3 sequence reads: CASSPGTDYMTFF. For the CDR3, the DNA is TGCGCCAGCAGCCCCGGGACAGACTACATGACTTTCTTT.

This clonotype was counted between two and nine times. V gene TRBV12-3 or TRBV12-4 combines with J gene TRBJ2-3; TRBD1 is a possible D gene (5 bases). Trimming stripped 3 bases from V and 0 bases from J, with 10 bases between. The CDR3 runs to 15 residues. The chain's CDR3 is CASSFLGVSTDTQYF. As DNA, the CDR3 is TGTGCCAGCAGTTTCTTAGGGGTTAGCACAGATACGCAGTATTTT.

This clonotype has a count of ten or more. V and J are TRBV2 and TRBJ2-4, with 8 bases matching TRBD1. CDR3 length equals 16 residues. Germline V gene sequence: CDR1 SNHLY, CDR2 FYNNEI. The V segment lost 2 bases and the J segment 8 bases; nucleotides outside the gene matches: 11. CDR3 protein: CASSEWTGSWADIQYF. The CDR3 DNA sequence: TGTGCCAGCAGTGAATGGACAGGGTCCTGGGCGGACATTCAGTACTTC.

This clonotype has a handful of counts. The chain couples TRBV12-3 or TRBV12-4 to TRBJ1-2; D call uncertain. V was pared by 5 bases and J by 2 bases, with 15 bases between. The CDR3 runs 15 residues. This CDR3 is CASSPLTHTNYGYTF. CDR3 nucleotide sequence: TGTGCCAGCAGTCCCCTGACACACACGAACTATGGCTACACCTTC.

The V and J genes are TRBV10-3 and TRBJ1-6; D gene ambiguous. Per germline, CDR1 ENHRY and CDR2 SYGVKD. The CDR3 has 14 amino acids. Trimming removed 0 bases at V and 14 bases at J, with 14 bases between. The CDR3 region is CAISESNPPNTLHF. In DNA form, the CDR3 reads TGTGCCATCAGTGAGTCGAACCCGCCTAACACCCTCCACTTT.

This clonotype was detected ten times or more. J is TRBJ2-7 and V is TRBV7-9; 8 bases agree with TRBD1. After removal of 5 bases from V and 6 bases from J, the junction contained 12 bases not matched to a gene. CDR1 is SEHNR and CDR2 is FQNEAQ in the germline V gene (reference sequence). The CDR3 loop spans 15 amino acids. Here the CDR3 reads CASSLTGTGISEQYF. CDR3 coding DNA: TGTGCCAGCAGCCTCACCGGGACAGGTATCTCCGAGCAGTACTTC.

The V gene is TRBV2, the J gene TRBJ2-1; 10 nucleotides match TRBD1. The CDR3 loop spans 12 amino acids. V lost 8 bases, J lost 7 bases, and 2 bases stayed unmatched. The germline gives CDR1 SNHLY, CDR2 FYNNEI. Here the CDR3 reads CASRGQGNEQFF. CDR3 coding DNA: TGTGCCAGCCGGGGACAGGGGAATGAGCAGTTCTTC. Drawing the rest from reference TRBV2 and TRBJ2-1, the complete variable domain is EPEVTQTPSHQVTQMGQEVILRCVPISNHLYFYWYRQILGQKVEFLVSFYNNEISEKSEIFDDQFSVERPDGSNFTLKIRSTKLEDSAMYFCASRGQGNEQFFGPGTRLTVL.

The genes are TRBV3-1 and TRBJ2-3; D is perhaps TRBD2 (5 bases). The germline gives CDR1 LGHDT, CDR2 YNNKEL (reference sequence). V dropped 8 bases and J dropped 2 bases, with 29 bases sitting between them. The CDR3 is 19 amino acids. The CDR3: CASSKEDPAARGTTDTQYF. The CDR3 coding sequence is TGTGCCAGCTCCAAGGAAGACCCAGCGGCTCGAGGAACCACAGATACGCAGTATTTT.

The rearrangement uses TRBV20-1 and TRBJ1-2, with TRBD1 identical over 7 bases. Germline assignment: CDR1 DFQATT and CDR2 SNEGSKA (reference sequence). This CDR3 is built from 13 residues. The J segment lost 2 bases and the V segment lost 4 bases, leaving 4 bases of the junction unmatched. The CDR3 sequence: CSANRGSNYGYTF. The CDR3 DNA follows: TGCAGTGCTAACAGGGGATCAAACTATGGCTACACCTTC.

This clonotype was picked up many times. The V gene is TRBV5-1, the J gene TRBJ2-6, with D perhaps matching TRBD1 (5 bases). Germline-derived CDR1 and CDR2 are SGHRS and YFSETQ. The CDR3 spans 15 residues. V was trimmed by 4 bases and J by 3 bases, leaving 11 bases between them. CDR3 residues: CASSPPGNGANVLTF. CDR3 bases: TGCGCCAGCAGCCCTCCAGGGAATGGGGCCAACGTCCTGACTTTC.

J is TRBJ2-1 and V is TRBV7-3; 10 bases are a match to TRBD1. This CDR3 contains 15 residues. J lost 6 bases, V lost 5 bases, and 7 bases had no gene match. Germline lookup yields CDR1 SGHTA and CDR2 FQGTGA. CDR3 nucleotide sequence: TGTGCCAGCAGCCAGGACAGGGGGAAGTTCAATGAGCAGTTCTTC. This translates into CASSQDRGKFNEQFF.

The CDR3 loop reads CASNSNGVSTDTQYF. In DNA form, the CDR3 reads TGCGCCAGCAACTCCAACGGGGTTAGCACAGATACGCAGTATTTT. This chain joins TRBV5-1 and TRBJ2-3, with a tentative D call TRBD2 (5 bases). Deletions cut 6 bases from V and 0 bases from J, with 14 bases between. The CDR3 spans 15 residues. CDR1 is SGHRS and CDR2 is YFSETQ in the germline V gene.

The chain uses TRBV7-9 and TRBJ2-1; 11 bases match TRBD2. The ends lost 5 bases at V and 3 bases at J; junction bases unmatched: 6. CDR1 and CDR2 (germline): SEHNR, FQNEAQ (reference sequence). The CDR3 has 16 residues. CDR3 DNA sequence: TGTGCCAGCAGCATACGCGGACTAGCGGGCTACAATGAGCAGTTCTTC. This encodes CASSIRGLAGYNEQFF.

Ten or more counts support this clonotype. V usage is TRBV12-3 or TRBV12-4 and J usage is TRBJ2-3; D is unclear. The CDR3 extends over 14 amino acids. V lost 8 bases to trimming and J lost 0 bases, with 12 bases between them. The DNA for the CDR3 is TGTGCCAGCCAGCCTGTCTACAGCACAGATACGCAGTATTTT. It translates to CASQPVYSTDTQYF.

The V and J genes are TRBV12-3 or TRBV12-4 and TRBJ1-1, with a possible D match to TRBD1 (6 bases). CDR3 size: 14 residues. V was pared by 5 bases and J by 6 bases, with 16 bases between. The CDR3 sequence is CASSIRTVIAEAFF. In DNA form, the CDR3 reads TGTGCCAGCAGTATACGGACAGTCATCGCTGAAGCTTTCTTT.

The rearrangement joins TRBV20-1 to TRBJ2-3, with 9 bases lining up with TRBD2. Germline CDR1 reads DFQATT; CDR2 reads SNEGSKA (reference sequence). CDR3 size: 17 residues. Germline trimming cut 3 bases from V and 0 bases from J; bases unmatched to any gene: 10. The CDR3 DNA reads TGCAGTGCTAGTCCCAATCTAGCGGGGACCAGCACAGATACGCAGTATTTT. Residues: CSASPNLAGTSTDTQYF.